The clone carrying this T cell receptor beta chain was seen repeatedly, ten times or more. Its antigen is not known. This sample is drawn from a study of breast tumors, draining lymph nodes, adjacent tissues. Using its own MiXCR run on the multiplex PCR reads, TCRdb lists one record per CDR3 protein. This sample carries about 100,000 distinct CDR3 sequences, around 20% of them seen once, and the ten largest clones take under 1.5%. Breast cancer patients provided tissue from their axillary draining lymph nodes. Study-level points and caveats: Tumor TCR diversity was below lymph nodes but above nontumor tissue.

The sequenced material came from axillary lymph node tissue. The source is a female donor with breast cancer. Some clones in this sample may be carry-over from other donors' samples.

The CDR3, as DNA: TGTGCCAGCAGCGTCCGGGACAGGTATGGCTACACCTTC. Protein sequence: CASSVRDRYGYTF. The gene calls are TRBV9 and TRBJ1-2, with 8 bases lining up with TRBD1. The V segment lost 2 bases and the J segment 5 bases; nucleotides outside the gene matches: 2. CDR1 is SGDLS and CDR2 is YYNGEE in the germline V gene. The CDR3 is made up of 13 amino acids.